The T cell receptor beta chain under discussion was sequenced for a study of T cell repertoires in cytomegalovirus infection. On the study more broadly: Indicated by public TCR beta signatures were CMV infection and matching HLA type. Findings of the study overall: Public TCR beta family frequency separated CMV-and-HLA carriers, including in an independent cohort. Clonotypes of TCR beta that were HLA-C-restricted and CMV-specific dominated the ex vivo response.

TCRdb re-called the reads through MiXCR, storing one row per CDR3 protein. The table includes around 770,000 distinct CDR3 sequences, approximately 32% detected once. Trimming pared 5 bases from V and 3 bases from J, leaving 14 bases between. Germline values: CDR1 SGHTA, CDR2 FQGNSA. The CDR3 has 15 residues. This clonotype was recorded at least ten times. Its antigen is not known. Source: cultured CD8+ T cells from PBMCs, taken from culture after CMV antigen stimulation. This chain uses TRBV7-2 with TRBJ1-5, with D uncertain. This sequence was found in a human donor in good health (CMV status not recorded). Some clones in this sample may be carry-over from other donors' samples. The CDR3 DNA reads TGTGCCAGCAGCCCGGCCCCCCGGGCCAATCAGCCCCAGCATTTT. This codes for CASSPAPRANQPQHF.